The following is a T cell receptor beta chain sequence with its context. The TCR beta CDR3 regions underwent amplification using RNA transcripts as the source. Carried out on the TCR CDR3, a first-round RT-PCR used the HTBI primer set. In TCRdb, the multiplex PCR reads were re-called with MiXCR into one record per CDR3 protein. The sample contains some 620,000 distinct CDR3 sequences, roughly 16% of which appear only once. The sample is drawn from a study of T cells in Graves' hyperthyroidism and ophthalmopathy. Germline V gene data show CDR1 as DFQATT and CDR2 as SNEGSKA (reference sequence). Trimming removed 0 bases from V and 6 bases from J, with 21 bases in between. This CDR3 spans 16 amino acids. Each diagnosis drew on symptoms, thyroxine, TRAb, thyroid ultrasound and orbital computed tomography findings.

Material for sequencing was blood. This clonotype originated in a woman aged 25-40 years with Graves' hyperthyroidism. The genes are TRBV20-1 and TRBJ2-7, with D possibly being TRBD2 (6 bases). The CDR3 spells CSARDILSSVNGEQYF. CDR3 DNA sequence: TGCAGTGCTAGAGATATTTTATCTAGCGTAAACGGCGAGCAGTACTTC.